This T cell receptor (beta chain) came from a study of Graves' ophthalmopathy and Graves' hyperthyroidism. Study-wide points: Most thyroid clonotypes with frequency above 0.001 were detected in blood too.

Exclusion applied to patients with other autoimmune diseases, uncontrolled infections, pregnancy or lactation. What supplied the PBMCs was over 8.5 ml of fresh peripheral blood. RNA served as the template for amplifying TCR beta CDR3 regions. HTBI-primed RT-PCR formed the first round, and a multiplex PCR formed the second. TCRdb independently ran MiXCR on the multiplex PCR reads; one entry per CDR3 protein. The table includes about 500,000 distinct CDR3 sequences, 14% detected once. This clonotype was observed many times. Its specificity is not known. The V end lost 0 bases, the J end lost 6 bases, and 14 bases lay between the germline ends. From germline, CDR1 is WNHNN and CDR2 SYGVQD (reference sequence). The CDR3 is 16 amino acids.

The chain carries TRBV10-1 and TRBJ2-2, with a weak D call TRBD1 (6 bases). This sequence originates from a woman in her 30s with Graves' ophthalmopathy. Sequenced input: blood. For the CDR3, the DNA is TGCGCCAGCAGTGAGTCGGCAGGGGATTCGGCCGGGGAGCTGTTTTTT. Protein: CASSESAGDSAGELFF.